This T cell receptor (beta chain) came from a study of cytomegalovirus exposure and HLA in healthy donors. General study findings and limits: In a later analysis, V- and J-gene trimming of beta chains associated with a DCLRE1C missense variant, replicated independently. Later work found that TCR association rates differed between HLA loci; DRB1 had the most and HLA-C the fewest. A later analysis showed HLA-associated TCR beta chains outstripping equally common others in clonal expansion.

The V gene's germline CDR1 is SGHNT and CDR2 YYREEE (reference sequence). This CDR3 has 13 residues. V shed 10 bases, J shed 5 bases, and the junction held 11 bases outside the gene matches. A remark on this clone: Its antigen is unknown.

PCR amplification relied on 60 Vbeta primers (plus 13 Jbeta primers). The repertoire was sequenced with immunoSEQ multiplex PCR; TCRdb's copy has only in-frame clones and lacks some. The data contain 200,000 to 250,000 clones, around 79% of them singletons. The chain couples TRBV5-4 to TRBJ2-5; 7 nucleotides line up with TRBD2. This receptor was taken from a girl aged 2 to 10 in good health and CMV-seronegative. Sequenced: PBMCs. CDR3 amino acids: CAVWTSGGETQYF. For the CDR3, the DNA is TGTGCCGTATGGACTAGTGGTGGGGAGACCCAGTACTTC.